The clone carrying this T cell receptor (beta chain) occurred a few times. As originally analysed: Cell counts per sample came from amplifying reference gene primers. Data came from immunoSEQ multiplex PCR; TCRdb stores just in-frame clones and leaves some out. The DNA was the basis for D and trimming; V, J and clone size are from that table. The sample has 89,000 or so clones; around 85% are singletons. The CDR3 contains 15 residues. V lost 7 bases and J lost 3, with 18 bases in between. CDR1 and CDR2 from the germline V gene are LNHDA and SQIVND (reference sequence). These data originate in a study of blood T cell repertoires in COVID-19. Across the study: Collection of acute and convalescent COVID-19 samples took place in the United States, Italy and Spain. PBMCs, B-cell-depleted T cells, or T cells provided the cDNA or gDNA that made up the material.

Sequenced sample: peripheral blood. The receptor was derived from a man aged 80 or over with acute or convalescent COVID-19. The J gene is TRBJ1-1, the V gene TRBV19, with a weak D call TRBD1 (5 bases). CDR3 protein: CASNGGARSYTEAFF. As DNA, the CDR3 is TGTGCCAGTAACGGAGGGGCGAGGAGTTACACTGAAGCTTTCTTT.